A selection of T cell receptor beta chains follows, all from one sample in a study of cytomegalovirus exposure and HLA in healthy donors. TCRdb's copy holds only in-frame clones and misses some; the assay was immunoSEQ multiplex PCR. The sample holds over 30,000 clones, about 67% seen once. Source material: PBMCs. These TCRs come from a man aged 35 to 55 in good health and CMV-seropositive. Both conserved end residues are part of each CDR3. D genes are given only for firm matches.

v_gene: TRBV2
d_gene: TRBD1
j_gene: TRBJ2-3
CDR3aa: CASSEARGRTDTQYF

v_gene: TRBV7-9
d_gene: TRBD2
j_gene: TRBJ2-6
CDR3aa: CASSLTSGVSGANVLTF

v_gene: TRBV5-1
d_gene: TRBD1
j_gene: TRBJ1-1
CDR3aa: CASSLEMGQGLKAFF

v_gene: TRBV6-1
d_gene: TRBD1
j_gene: NA
CDR3aa: CASSGAPGQGRDEQYF

v_gene: TRBV2
d_gene: NA
j_gene: TRBJ2-5
CDR3aa: CASKRETQYF

v_gene: TRBV27
d_gene: TRBD1
j_gene: TRBJ1-4
CDR3aa: CASSDRQGRSEKLFF

v_gene: TRBV2
d_gene: NA
j_gene: TRBJ1-1
CDR3aa: CASSEWGVSDTEAFF

v_gene: TRBV19
d_gene: TRBD2
j_gene: TRBJ2-3
CDR3aa: CASTRRGLAGLGPPDTQYF

v_gene: TRBV6-5
d_gene: NA
j_gene: TRBJ1-1
CDR3aa: CASSLDKSRETFF

v_gene: TRBV11-1
d_gene: NA
j_gene: TRBJ2-7
CDR3aa: CASSSRIGAISYEQYF

v_gene: TRBV6-1
d_gene: NA
j_gene: TRBJ1-2
CDR3aa: CASILGGGPNYGYTF

v_gene: TRBV10-2
d_gene: NA
j_gene: TRBJ2-5
CDR3aa: CASSARETQYF

v_gene: TRBV25-1
d_gene: NA
j_gene: TRBJ1-2
CDR3aa: CASREWGGGYTF

v_gene: TRBV6-5
d_gene: NA
j_gene: TRBJ2-5
CDR3aa: CASRGLPQETQYF

v_gene: TRBV10-3
d_gene: TRBD1
j_gene: TRBJ1-1
CDR3aa: CAISTYRGPDTEAFF

v_gene: TRBV19
d_gene: NA
j_gene: TRBJ1-1
CDR3aa: CASSIIRSRTEAFF

v_gene: TRBV7-2
d_gene: NA
j_gene: TRBJ1-1
CDR3aa: CASSLGGGNTEAFF

v_gene: TRBV10-3
d_gene: TRBD2
j_gene: TRBJ2-2
CDR3aa: CAINNNPAGSTGELFF

v_gene: TRBV19
d_gene: NA
j_gene: TRBJ1-1
CDR3aa: CASSIPAGTTEAFF

v_gene: TRBV27
d_gene: NA
j_gene: TRBJ2-5
CDR3aa: CASSIGARRGETQYF

v_gene: TRBV28
d_gene: NA
j_gene: TRBJ1-4
CDR3aa: CASSFVLRVEKLFF

v_gene: TRBV27
d_gene: NA
j_gene: TRBJ2-5
CDR3aa: CASSREGWKTQYF

v_gene: TRBV6-5
d_gene: NA
j_gene: TRBJ2-7
CDR3aa: CASSYRDRAYEQYF

v_gene: TRBV10-3
d_gene: NA
j_gene: TRBJ2-3
CDR3aa: CAITNSSDTQYF

v_gene: TRBV7-3
d_gene: NA
j_gene: TRBJ1-1
CDR3aa: CASSLTGERAEAFF